One sample yielded the 28 T cell receptor beta chains listed below, sequenced in a study of CD8 T cells in ankylosing spondylitis. MiXCR, run by TCRdb on the 5' RACE reads, gives a single entry per CDR3 protein. The table includes tens of thousands of distinct CDR3 sequences, around 2.9% detected once. Sequencing was carried out using blood, either unsorted or a sorted T cell fraction (not recorded which). These receptors were collected from a male donor with ankylosing spondylitis or in good health (not recorded which).

This clonotype was seen at least ten times. V gene TRBV9 combines with J gene TRBJ2-3, with 8 bases that match TRBD2. The germline CDR1 and CDR2 sequences are SGDLS and YYNGEE. The CDR3 loop spans 16 amino acids. Trimming removed 0 bases from V and 3 bases from J; junction bases left unmatched: 6. The CDR3 DNA reads as TGTGCCAGCAGCGTAGCAAGCGGGAGAGGAACAGATACGCAGTATTTT. Protein sequence: CASSVASGRGTDTQYF.

This clonotype was recorded at least ten times. This chain uses TRBV9 with TRBJ2-3; maybe TRBD2 (6 bases). The germline V gene has CDR1 SGDLS and CDR2 YYNGEE. The CDR3 totals 15 residues. V dropped 0 bases and J dropped 4 bases, with 12 bases sitting between them. Here the CDR3 reads CASSVGTSPPDTQYF. DNA for the CDR3: TGTGCCAGCAGCGTAGGTACTAGCCCCCCAGATACGCAGTATTTT.

This clonotype has at least ten counts. The J gene is TRBJ2-2, the V gene TRBV9, with D hard to call. The V and J ends lost 4 bases and 6 bases respectively, with 10 bases between them. Germline assignment: CDR1 SGDLS and CDR2 YYNGEE. The CDR3 contains 13 residues. The CDR3 loop reads CASSSQPPGELFF. DNA for the CDR3: TGTGCCAGCAGCTCCCAGCCCCCCGGGGAGCTGTTTTTT.

This clonotype was recorded at least ten times. This rearrangement joins TRBV9 to TRBJ2-2; 7 nucleotides line up with TRBD1. V trimming: 0 bases; J trimming: 6 bases; junction bases outside the gene matches: 8. This CDR3 contains 16 residues. CDR1 and CDR2 (germline): SGDLS, YYNGEE. CDR3 sequence: CASSVAGGPVAGELFF. CDR3 bases: TGTGCCAGCAGCGTAGCAGGGGGACCCGTGGCCGGGGAGCTGTTTTTT.

This clonotype was counted ten times or more. The gene calls are TRBV9 and TRBJ2-2; possible D gene TRBD2, 5 bases. V lost 3 bases and J 1 base, leaving 16 bases between the germline ends. This CDR3 has 17 amino acids. CDR1 and CDR2 from the germline V gene are SGDLS and YYNGEE. CDR3 in DNA: TGTGCCAGCAGCGCCCGACTTGACGGGATGAACACCGGGGAGCTGTTTTTT. It is translated as CASSARLDGMNTGELFF.

This clonotype has ten or more counts. The chain joins TRBV9 to TRBJ1-2; 9 bases line up with TRBD1. The CDR3 sequence is 14 residues long. The J segment lost 0 bases and the V segment lost 3 bases, leaving 0 bases of the junction unmatched. CDR1 and CDR2 (germline): SGDLS, YYNGEE. The CDR3 loop is CASSGTGANYGYTF. The CDR3 nucleotides read TGTGCCAGCAGCGGGACAGGGGCTAACTATGGCTACACCTTC.

This clonotype was counted many times. The chain employs TRBV9 and TRBJ2-6; D not resolved. CDR3 length: 13 amino acids. V was pared by 4 bases and J by 4 bases, with 6 bases between. Germline V gives CDR1 SGDLS, CDR2 YYNGEE. CDR3 region: CASSPPGANVLTF. As DNA, the CDR3 is TGTGCCAGCAGCCCCCCAGGGGCCAACGTCCTGACTTTC.

This clonotype is classed as medium-sized. The V and J genes are TRBV9 and TRBJ2-1; 7 bases align to TRBD1. This CDR3 is built from 15 residues. J was trimmed by 0 bases and V by 0 bases; bases with no gene match: 0. CDR1 is SGDLS, CDR2 YYNGEE, per germline. CDR3 region: CASSVAGGSYNEQFF. In DNA form, the CDR3 reads TGTGCCAGCAGCGTAGCAGGGGGCTCCTACAATGAGCAGTTCTTC.

The sample holds many counts of this clonotype. This rearrangement joins TRBV9 to TRBJ2-3, with no clear D. The CDR3 consists of 14 residues. Germline V gives CDR1 SGDLS, CDR2 YYNGEE. The V and J ends lost 0 bases and 6 bases respectively, with 11 bases between them. The CDR3 nucleotides read TGTGCCAGCAGCGTAGCGGACCGATGGGATACGCAGTATTTT. This translates into CASSVADRWDTQYF. The variable domain in full, completed from reference TRBV9 and TRBJ2-3, reads DSGVTQTPKHLITATGQRVTLRCSPRSGDLSVYWYQQSLDQGLQFLIQYYNGEERAKGNILERFSAQQFPDLHSELNLSSLELGDSALYFCASSVADRWDTQYFGPGTRLTVL.

This clonotype was counted ten times or more. This chain joins TRBV9 and TRBJ1-2, with D unclear. The CDR3 runs 13 residues. Germline-derived CDR1 and CDR2 are SGDLS and YYNGEE. The V end was cut by 7 bases, the J end by 6 bases, with 16 bases between. CDR3 DNA sequence: TGTGCCAGCTCGGGCGGGGTATATGATGGCTACACCTTC. Translating it yields CASSGGVYDGYTF.

This clonotype was recorded many times. CDR3 DNA sequence: TGTGCCAGCAGCGTTACTAGCGGGAAGAACACCGGGGAGCTGTTTTTT. Its translation is CASSVTSGKNTGELFF. The chain uses TRBV9 and TRBJ2-2, with 10 bases aligning to TRBD2. Looked up from germline, CDR1 is SGDLS and CDR2 is YYNGEE. The V gene end was trimmed by 2 bases and the J gene end by 1 base; junction bases not matched to a gene: 2. The CDR3 covers 16 residues.

This clonotype was found many times. V usage is TRBV9 and J usage is TRBJ2-7; the D gene could be TRBD1 or TRBD2 (7 bases each). CDR3 size: 15 residues. V shed 0 bases and J shed 3 bases, with 13 bases lying between them. Per germline, CDR1 SGDLS and CDR2 YYNGEE. The CDR3 region is CASSVASRGGYEQYF. The CDR3 DNA follows: TGTGCCAGCAGCGTAGCATCCAGGGGGGGCTACGAGCAGTACTTC.

This clonotype was seen ten or more times. CDR3 sequence reads: CASSPRGGTLKLFF. In DNA, the CDR3 is TGTGCCAGCAGCCCCAGGGGGGGAACGTTGAAGCTGTTTTTT. The rearrangement joins TRBV9 to TRBJ2-2; either TRBD1 or TRBD2 may fit D (7 bases each). The length of the CDR3 is 14 residues. Germline V gene sequence: CDR1 SGDLS, CDR2 YYNGEE. V gave up 4 bases and J gave up 12 bases, with 19 bases separating them.

At least ten counts were recorded for this clonotype. The CDR3 coding sequence is TGTGCCAGCAGCCCTCGCGGGGGCAGGAACACCGGGGAGCTGTTTTTT. It yields the protein CASSPRGGRNTGELFF. The rearrangement joins TRBV9 to TRBJ2-2, with D maybe TRBD2 (7 bases). This CDR3 has 16 amino acids. Germline CDR1 reads SGDLS; CDR2 reads YYNGEE. V was cut by 4 bases and J by 1 base, with 14 bases left in between.

In this sample, this clonotype turned up many times. CDR3 in DNA: TGTGCCAGCAGCGTCACTGGGTTTGAGACCCAGTACTTC. It yields the protein CASSVTGFETQYF. V usage is TRBV9 and J usage is TRBJ2-5; D is unclear. Trimming pared 2 bases from V and 5 bases from J, leaving 10 bases between. Germline V gene sequence: CDR1 SGDLS, CDR2 YYNGEE. This CDR3 is built from 13 residues.

V gene TRBV9 combines with J gene TRBJ2-2; possible D gene TRBD2, 5 bases. This CDR3 is built from 15 residues. CDR1 is SGDLS, CDR2 YYNGEE, per germline. V lost 4 bases to trimming and J lost 6 bases, with 16 bases between them. The CDR3 DNA follows: TGTGCCAGCAGCCCCTTCGAGGGTCCGGCCGGGGAGCTGTTTTTT. Its protein is CASSPFEGPAGELFF.

The table lists this clonotype with many counts. The V and J genes are TRBV9 and TRBJ2-2; 9 nucleotides agree with TRBD2. V lost 3 bases and J lost 6; bases outside the gene matches: 6. CDR1 SGDLS and CDR2 YYNGEE come from the germline V gene. The CDR3 contains 15 residues. The CDR3 spells CASSAYSGRAGELFF. DNA of the CDR3: TGTGCCAGCAGCGCCTATAGCGGGAGAGCCGGGGAGCTGTTTTTT.

In this sample, this clonotype turned up many times. In nucleotides, the CDR3 is TGTGCCAGCAGTTCGGCGGGACTTAACACCGGGGAGCTGTTTTTT. Protein sequence: CASSSAGLNTGELFF. The gene calls are TRBV9 and TRBJ2-2, with D perhaps matching TRBD2 (6 bases). The CDR3 loop spans 15 amino acids. Germline-derived CDR1 and CDR2 are SGDLS and YYNGEE. Deletions cut 5 bases from V and 2 bases from J, with 13 bases between. The whole variable domain, filled in from reference TRBV9 and TRBJ2-2, reads DSGVTQTPKHLITATGQRVTLRCSPRSGDLSVYWYQQSLDQGLQFLIQYYNGEERAKGNILERFSAQQFPDLHSELNLSSLELGDSALYFCASSSAGLNTGELFFGEGSRLTVL.

This clonotype was seen repeatedly, ten times or more. The rearrangement joins TRBV9 to TRBJ2-2, with 8 bases that match TRBD2. Looked up from germline, CDR1 is SGDLS and CDR2 is YYNGEE. V shed 0 bases, J shed 5 bases, and the junction held 3 bases outside the gene matches. This CDR3 has 15 amino acids. This CDR3 is CASSVVSGSTGELFF. For the CDR3, the DNA is TGTGCCAGCAGCGTAGTGAGCGGGAGTACCGGGGAGCTGTTTTTT.

This clonotype appeared many times. The chain joins TRBV9 to TRBJ2-3; a possible D gene is TRBD2 (6 bases). Germline CDR1 reads SGDLS; CDR2 reads YYNGEE. This CDR3 contains 16 residues. V gave up 0 bases and J gave up 4 bases, with 15 bases separating them. CDR3 DNA: TGTGCCAGCAGCGTAGCAGGTAGCGGACGCGCAGATACGCAGTATTTT. It specifies CASSVAGSGRADTQYF.

This clonotype was recorded many times. The rearrangement joins TRBV9 to TRBJ2-7, with 10 bases aligning to TRBD1. This CDR3 contains 15 residues. The germline CDR1 and CDR2 sequences are SGDLS and YYNGEE. V lost 0 bases to trimming and J lost 3 bases; unmatched junction nucleotides: 3. The CDR3 is CASSVAGQGYYEQYF. The CDR3, as DNA: TGTGCCAGCAGCGTAGCGGGACAGGGGTACTACGAGCAGTACTTC. Full variable domain (missing parts from reference TRBV9 and TRBJ2-7): DSGVTQTPKHLITATGQRVTLRCSPRSGDLSVYWYQQSLDQGLQFLIQYYNGEERAKGNILERFSAQQFPDLHSELNLSSLELGDSALYFCASSVAGQGYYEQYFGPGTRLTVT.

J is TRBJ2-5 and V is TRBV9, with D unclear. Between the trimmed V and J ends, which lost 3 bases and 7 bases, there was a span of 10 bases. The CDR3 consists of 12 residues. Looked up from germline, CDR1 is SGDLS and CDR2 is YYNGEE. The DNA of the CDR3 is TGTGCCAGCAGCGCCGGACCCCGGACCCAGTACTTC. Its translation: CASSAGPRTQYF.

This clonotype appeared many times. The CDR3 loop reads CASSVVGTSDEQYF. In DNA form, the CDR3 reads TGTGCCAGCAGCGTAGTTGGGACTAGCGACGAGCAGTACTTC. V and J are TRBV9 and TRBJ2-7, with 10 bases aligning to TRBD2. The length of the CDR3 is 14 residues. V lost 0 bases, J lost 5 bases, and 2 bases stayed unmatched. Germline V lookup: CDR1 SGDLS, CDR2 YYNGEE.

This clonotype occurred many times. The rearrangement links TRBV9 to TRBJ2-5; 11 bases agree with TRBD2. Trimming cost V 3 bases and J 2 bases; bases outside gene matches: 0. The CDR3 extends over 14 amino acids. Germline loops: CDR1 SGDLS, CDR2 YYNGEE. CDR3 amino acids: CASSGTSGQETQYF. Here the CDR3 DNA reads TGTGCCAGCAGCGGGACTAGCGGGCAAGAGACCCAGTACTTC.

The CDR3 DNA is TGTGCCAGCAGCGTTAACTACCAAGAGACCCAGTACTTC. Translating it yields CASSVNYQETQYF. This rearrangement joins TRBV9 to TRBJ2-5, with unresolved D. Trimming pared 2 bases from V and 0 bases from J, leaving 5 bases between. This CDR3 has 13 residues. The germline V gene has CDR1 SGDLS and CDR2 YYNGEE.

This clonotype was observed many times. The chain is built from TRBV9 and TRBJ2-1; no firm D call. Germline V gene lookup returns CDR1 SGDLS and CDR2 YYNGEE. Trimming stripped 5 bases from V and 8 bases from J, with 14 bases between. This CDR3 contains 13 residues. The CDR3 is CASRAHVVDEQFF. In nucleotides, the CDR3 is TGTGCCAGCAGAGCCCACGTGGTCGATGAGCAGTTCTTC.

This clonotype has at least ten counts. V gene TRBV9 combines with J gene TRBJ2-7; D may be TRBD1 (5 bases). Trimming cost V 2 bases and J 2 bases, with 11 bases left between them. Germline V gene data show CDR1 as SGDLS and CDR2 as YYNGEE. This CDR3 region has 14 residues. The DNA of the CDR3 is TGTGCCAGCAGCGTGCAGGGTGAGGCCTACGAGCAGTACTTC. This codes for CASSVQGEAYEQYF.

This clonotype was seen repeatedly, ten times or more. The chain employs TRBV9 and TRBJ2-5; D gene unclear. V was shortened by 1 base and J by 5 bases, with 15 bases between the two germline ends. The CDR3 contains 15 residues. The germline gives CDR1 SGDLS, CDR2 YYNGEE. The CDR3 here is CASSVTVFSGETQYF. The CDR3 coding sequence is TGTGCCAGCAGCGTAACAGTTTTTAGTGGGGAGACCCAGTACTTC. Together with reference TRBV9 and TRBJ2-5, the CDR3 gives the full variable domain: DSGVTQTPKHLITATGQRVTLRCSPRSGDLSVYWYQQSLDQGLQFLIQYYNGEERAKGNILERFSAQQFPDLHSELNLSSLELGDSALYFCASSVTVFSGETQYFGPGTRLLVL.